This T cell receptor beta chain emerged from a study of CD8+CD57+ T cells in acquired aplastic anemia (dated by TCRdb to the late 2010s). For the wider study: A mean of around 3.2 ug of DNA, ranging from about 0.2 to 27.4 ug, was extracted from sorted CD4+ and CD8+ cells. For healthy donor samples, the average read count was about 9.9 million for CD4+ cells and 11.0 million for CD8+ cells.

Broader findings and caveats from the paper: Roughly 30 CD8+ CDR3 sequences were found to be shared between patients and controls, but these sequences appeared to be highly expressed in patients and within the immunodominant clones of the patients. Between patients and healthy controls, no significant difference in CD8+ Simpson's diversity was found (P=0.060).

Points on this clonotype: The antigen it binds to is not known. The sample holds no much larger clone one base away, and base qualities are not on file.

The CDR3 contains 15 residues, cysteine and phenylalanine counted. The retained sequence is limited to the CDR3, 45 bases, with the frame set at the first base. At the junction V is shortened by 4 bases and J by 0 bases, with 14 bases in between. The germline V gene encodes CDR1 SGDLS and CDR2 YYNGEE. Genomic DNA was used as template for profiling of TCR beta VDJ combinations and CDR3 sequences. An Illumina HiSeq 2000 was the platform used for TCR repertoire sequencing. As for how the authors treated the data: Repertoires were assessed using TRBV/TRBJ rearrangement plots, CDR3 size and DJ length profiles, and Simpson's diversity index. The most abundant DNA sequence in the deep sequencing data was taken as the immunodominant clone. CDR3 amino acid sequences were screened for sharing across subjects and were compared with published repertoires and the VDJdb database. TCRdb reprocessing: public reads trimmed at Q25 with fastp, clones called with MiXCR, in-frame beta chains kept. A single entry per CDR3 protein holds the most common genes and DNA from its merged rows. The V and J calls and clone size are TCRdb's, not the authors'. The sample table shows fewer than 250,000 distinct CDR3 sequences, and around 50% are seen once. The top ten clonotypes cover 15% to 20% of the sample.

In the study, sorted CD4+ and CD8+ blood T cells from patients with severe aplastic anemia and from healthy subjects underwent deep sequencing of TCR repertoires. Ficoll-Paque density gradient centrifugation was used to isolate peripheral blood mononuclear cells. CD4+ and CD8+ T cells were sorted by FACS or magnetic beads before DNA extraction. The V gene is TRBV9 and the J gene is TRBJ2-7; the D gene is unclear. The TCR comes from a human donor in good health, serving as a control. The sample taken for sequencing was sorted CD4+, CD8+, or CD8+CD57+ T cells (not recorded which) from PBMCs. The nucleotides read TGTGCCAGCAGCCCCCTCGGGCACTCCTCCTACGAGCAGTACTTC. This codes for CASSPLGHSSYEQYF.